A single sample gave rise to the 27 T cell receptor beta chains below, sequenced in a study of blood T cell repertoires in COVID-19. TCRdb's copy holds only in-frame clones and misses some; the assay was immunoSEQ multiplex PCR. The data show 270,000 or so clones, around 88% seen once. The sample taken for sequencing was PBMCs or T cells enriched from blood (not recorded which). The receptors were sampled from a woman in her forties with acute COVID-19.

J is TRBJ2-7 and V is TRBV5-4; tentatively, D is TRBD2 (5 bases). The V gene lost 5 bases and the J gene lost 0 bases, with 15 bases spanning the gap. CDR3 length equals 15 residues. Germline CDR1 and CDR2: SGHNT and YYREEE (reference sequence). The chain's CDR3 is CASRPGGPSSYEQYV. Here the CDR3 DNA reads TGTGCCAGCAGGCCCGGAGGCCCTAGCTCCTACGAGCAGTACGTC.

This chain connects TRBV6-1 to TRBJ2-5; unclear D gene. The CDR3 contains 15 residues. Germline values: CDR1 MNHNS, CDR2 SASEGT. Between the trimmed V and J ends, which lost 0 bases and 5 bases, there was a span of 13 bases. CDR3 amino acids: CASSEAPVLGETQYF. The CDR3 coding sequence is TGTGCCAGCAGTGAAGCCCCGGTCCTCGGGGAGACCCAGTACTTC.

The chain employs TRBV24-1 and TRBJ1-5; tentatively, D is TRBD1 (6 bases). Trimming shortened V by 3 bases and J by 6 bases, and 14 bases separated the two germline ends. The CDR3 is 15 amino acids. From germline, CDR1 is KGHDR and CDR2 SFDVKD. The CDR3 loop is CATSDVTGSGQPQHF. CDR3 in DNA: TGTGCCACCAGTGATGTTACAGGGTCGGGTCAGCCCCAGCATTTT.

The J gene is TRBJ1-5, the V gene TRBV4-3; TRBD1 matches 11 bases. From germline, CDR1 is LGHNA and CDR2 YSLEER. V trimming: 7 bases; J trimming: 4 bases; junction bases outside the gene matches: 3. This CDR3 region has 14 residues. CDR3 in amino acids: CASKGQGANQPQHF. The CDR3 bases are TGCGCCAGCAAAGGACAGGGGGCGAATCAGCCCCAGCATTTT.

This sequence joins TRBV6-5 and TRBJ2-7; 8 bases agree with TRBD2. Germline CDR1 and CDR2: MNHEY and SVGAGI. V was clipped by 5 bases and J by 6 bases; unmatched bases: 12. This CDR3 spans 15 amino acids. The DNA of the CDR3 is TGTGCCAGCAGTACGCCCGGGACTAGGTTTCGCGAGCAGTACTTC. It translates to CASSTPGTRFREQYF.

This chain connects TRBV5-4 to TRBJ1-6, with TRBD1 matching 9 bases. Germline V gene data show CDR1 as SGHNT and CDR2 as YYREEE (reference sequence). CDR3 length equals 16 residues. Trimming took 5 bases from V and 1 from J; bases not matched to a gene: 4. The CDR3 DNA follows: TGTGCCAGCAGTCGGGACAGGGAGTCCTATAATTCACCCCTCCACTTT. It translates to CASSRDRESYNSPLHF.

The count of this clone is one. This chain joins TRBV5-5 and TRBJ1-2; D remains ambiguous. CDR1 and CDR2 from the germline V gene are SGHKS and YYEKEE (reference sequence). V gave up 5 bases and J gave up 5 bases, with 22 bases separating them. This CDR3 has 16 residues. The DNA for the CDR3 is TGTGCCAGCAGTTTCAACCCGCGGGTTCCCCGGTATGGCTACACCTTC. Amino acids: CASSFNPRVPRYGYTF.

The chain employs TRBV2 and TRBJ2-7, with 12 bases that match TRBD2. The CDR3 totals 16 residues. Trimming at V came to 3 bases and at J to 4 bases, leaving 7 bases not matched to a gene. CDR1 SNHLY and CDR2 FYNNEI come from the germline V gene. This CDR3 reads CASSEPGLAGKYEQYV. The CDR3 region has the DNA TGTGCCAGCAGTGAGCCCGGACTAGCGGGAAAGTACGAGCAGTACGTC.

This clone has only a few counts. This chain links TRBV6-5 with TRBJ2-1; 11 bases align to TRBD2. J lost 7 bases, V lost 9 bases, and 11 bases had no gene match. This CDR3 is built from 15 residues. CDR1 and CDR2 (germline): MNHEY, SVGAGI. The chain's CDR3 is CASRTLAGGGNEQFF. The CDR3 DNA is TGTGCCAGTAGAACTCTAGCGGGAGGAGGAAATGAGCAGTTCTTC.

The chain recombines TRBV24-1 with TRBJ1-5; D is uncertain. From germline, CDR1 is KGHDR and CDR2 SFDVKD. The CDR3 totals 16 residues. V dropped 3 bases and J dropped 0 bases, with 11 bases sitting between them. Written as DNA, the CDR3 is TGTGCCACCAGTGATCACTCGGTCCCTAGCAATCAGCCCCAGCATTTT. It specifies CATSDHSVPSNQPQHF.

This clone showed up just a few times. The genes are TRBV6-1 and TRBJ2-2, with D perhaps TRBD2 (5 bases). The CDR3 is 15 residues long. Germline V gene data show CDR1 as MNHNS and CDR2 as SASEGT. V was shortened by 3 bases and J by 4 bases, with 12 bases between the two germline ends. The CDR3: CASSEQRRPTGELFF. CDR3 sequence (DNA): TGTGCCAGCAGTGAGCAGCGGAGGCCCACCGGGGAGCTGTTTTTT.

This chain links TRBV24-1 with TRBJ2-1; 8 bases match TRBD2. The germline V gene encodes CDR1 KGHDR and CDR2 SFDVKD. The CDR3 sequence is 16 residues long. The ends lost 6 bases at V and 4 bases at J; junction bases unmatched: 10. The CDR3 spells CATSSGPSGLYNEQFF. CDR3 bases: TGTGCCACCAGTAGTGGTCCTAGCGGGTTATACAATGAGCAGTTCTTC.

J is TRBJ1-1 and V is TRBV19; possibly TRBD1 for D (6 bases). V lost 4 bases, J lost 1 base, and 10 bases lay in between. The length of the CDR3 is 14 residues. Germline values: CDR1 LNHDA, CDR2 SQIVND (reference sequence). CDR3 amino acids: CASSSLQGNTEAFF. The CDR3 DNA sequence: TGTGCCAGTAGTAGTCTACAGGGGAACACTGAAGCTTTCTTT.

A few counts support this clone. The chain carries TRBV7-2 and TRBJ1-2; no firm D call. The CDR3 has 16 amino acids. Germline V gene lookup returns CDR1 SGHTA and CDR2 FQGNSA. V dropped 0 bases and J dropped 3 bases, with 14 bases sitting between them. The CDR3 is CASSLAGVGGDYGYTF. CDR3 nucleotide sequence: TGTGCCAGCAGCTTAGCCGGGGTCGGAGGCGACTATGGCTACACCTTC.

CDR3: CASSQETGGGLAVLQETQYF. The CDR3 DNA follows: TGTGCCAGCAGCCAAGAAACAGGGGGCGGACTAGCGGTACTGCAAGAGACCCAGTACTTC. J is TRBJ2-5 and V is TRBV3-1 (or the pseudogene TRBV3-2), with a weak D call TRBD2 (10 bases). The CDR3 covers 20 residues. Germline V gene sequence: CDR1 LGHDT, CDR2 YNNKEL (reference sequence). Trimming cost V 0 bases and J 2 bases, with 25 bases left between them.

The chain combines TRBV18 with TRBJ1-6; D gene unclear. V gave up 6 bases and J gave up 12 bases, with 15 bases separating them. Germline assignment: CDR1 KGHSH and CDR2 LQKENI. CDR3 length: 13 amino acids. In DNA, the CDR3 is TGTGCCAGCTCCGGAGAAGATGAAGGACCCCTCCACTTT. Residues: CASSGEDEGPLHF.

V is TRBV20-1 and J is TRBJ2-3; weak D call: TRBD2 (6 bases). Germline-derived CDR1 and CDR2 are DFQATT and SNEGSKA (reference sequence). Trimming stripped 3 bases from V and 5 bases from J, with 9 bases between. This CDR3 is 12 amino acids long. CDR3 bases: TGCAGTGCTAGTAGGAGGGAAGATACGCAGTATTTT. It codes for CSASRREDTQYF.

The rearrangement uses TRBV4-1 and TRBJ1-6; D is unclear. The V end lost 3 bases, the J end lost 13 bases, and 10 bases lay between the germline ends. The V gene's germline CDR1 is MGHRA and CDR2 YSYEKL. The CDR3 consists of 12 residues. CDR3 DNA sequence: TGCGCCAGCAGCCAGCGACATACTCCCCTCCACTTT. Encoded protein: CASSQRHTPLHF.

This chain uses TRBV19 with TRBJ1-1, with D hard to call. The V end was cut by 2 bases, the J end by 1 base, with 8 bases between. CDR3 length: 14 residues. CDR1 and CDR2 (germline): LNHDA, SQIVND (reference sequence). CDR3 sequence (DNA): TGTGCCAGTAGTATAACGAGTGGGAACACTGAAGCTTTCTTT. Its translation: CASSITSGNTEAFF.

The chain is built from TRBV20-1 and TRBJ1-4; TRBD1 might be the D (6 bases). There are 16 residues in the CDR3. The germline V gene encodes CDR1 DFQATT and CDR2 SNEGSKA (reference sequence). Between the trimmed V and J ends, which lost 3 bases and 6 bases, there was a span of 20 bases. The CDR3 coding sequence is TGCAGTGCTAGTGGGGCAGGGGAACAGTCGGATGAAAAACTGTTTTTT. This codes for CSASGAGEQSDEKLFF.

The chain combines TRBV24-1 with TRBJ2-1, with D perhaps TRBD2 (6 bases). Germline V gene data show CDR1 as KGHDR and CDR2 as SFDVKD. V lost 9 bases and J lost 6, with 8 bases in between. The CDR3 loop spans 11 amino acids. CDR3 in DNA: TGTGCCACCCAGGAGGGCAATGAGCAGTTCTTC. Encoded protein: CATQEGNEQFF.

This rearrangement joins TRBV2 to TRBJ2-1; 7 nucleotides align to TRBD2. Germline-derived CDR1 and CDR2 are SNHLY and FYNNEI. CDR3 length equals 14 residues. After removal of 4 bases from V and 4 bases from J, the junction contained 4 bases not matched to a gene. CDR3 nucleotide sequence: TGTGCCAGCAGTGTCCAAGCGGGGTACAATGAGCAGTTCTTC. This sequence encodes CASSVQAGYNEQFF. The whole variable domain, filled in from reference TRBV2 and TRBJ2-1, reads EPEVTQTPSHQVTQMGQEVILRCVPISNHLYFYWYRQILGQKVEFLVSFYNNEISEKSEIFDDQFSVERPDGSNFTLKIRSTKLEDSAMYFCASSVQAGYNEQFFGPGTRLTVL.

The chain uses TRBV30 and TRBJ1-1; 7 nucleotides line up with TRBD1. V was clipped by 4 bases and J by 1 base; unmatched bases: 3. The V gene's germline CDR1 is GTSNPN and CDR2 SVGIG (reference sequence). The CDR3 length is 13 residues. The CDR3 spells CAWKDRENTEAFF. The CDR3 DNA follows: TGTGCCTGGAAAGACAGGGAGAACACTGAAGCTTTCTTT.

The chain recombines TRBV24-1 with TRBJ2-1, with 7 positions matching TRBD1. V lost 4 bases and J lost 7; bases outside the gene matches: 9. The germline V gene has CDR1 KGHDR and CDR2 SFDVKD. The CDR3 loop spans 15 amino acids. The CDR3 loop reads CATSDNRDRINEQFF. The CDR3 DNA follows: TGTGCCACCAGTGACAACCGGGACAGAATTAATGAGCAGTTCTTC.

The chain uses TRBV9 and TRBJ2-3, with 10 bases that match TRBD2. Germline CDR1 and CDR2: SGDLS and YYNGEE. The CDR3 is 16 residues long. The V and J ends lost 4 bases and 6 bases, in that order; junction bases with no gene match: 11. The CDR3 DNA sequence: TGTGCCAGCAGCCGCTCGCTAGCGGGAGATACGGATACGCAGTATTTT. As protein: CASSRSLAGDTDTQYF.

The CDR3 DNA reads TGTGCCAGCAGTTTAGGGGGGGCGGGAGTTTGGTTCGAGCAGTACTTC. Translating gives CASSLGGAGVWFEQYF. V gene TRBV27 combines with J gene TRBJ2-7; maybe TRBD2 (7 bases). Germline V lookup: CDR1 MNHEY, CDR2 SMNVEV (reference sequence). Trimming took off 2 bases at V and 6 bases at J, with 20 bases between the two ends. The CDR3 extends over 16 amino acids.

The gene calls are TRBV27 and TRBJ2-1; no reliable D call. V gave up 6 bases and J gave up 0 bases, with 12 bases separating them. The CDR3 consists of 15 residues. Germline values: CDR1 MNHEY, CDR2 SMNVEV (reference sequence). CDR3 DNA sequence: TGTGCCAGCAGCAGTTGGGCCAACTCCTACAATGAGCAGTTCTTC. Its translation: CASSSWANSYNEQFF.